The present TCR beta chain was sequenced within a study of Ad26.COV2.S vaccination and SARS-CoV-2 variants. Study conclusions and caveats: Those who received vaccine or placebo ended up with similar non-spike TCR breadth. Vaccinees displayed broader spike-specific TCR repertoires than placebo recipients.

As concerns this clone: Its antigen is unknown.

The CDR3 runs 14 residues. Germline values: CDR1 LGHNA, CDR2 YSLEER. V shed 2 bases and J shed 0 bases, with 8 bases lying between them. Treatment meaning: some 20 received Ad26.COV2.S at low or high dose, single or two shots; about 5 received placebo; per-sample allocation not given. Following the first vaccine or placebo injection, samples were taken on day 63. Its platform was an Ad26 vector, and its expressed antigen was Wuhan-strain SARS-CoV-2 spike. Sequencing used immunoSEQ multiplex PCR; TCRdb keeps in-frame clones, though not all of them. The sample has about 420,000 clones; 88% are singletons.

Material: peripheral blood, obtained in a trial of Ad26.COV2.S vaccine versus placebo. This clonotype was obtained from a person between 18 and 65 years old who received the Ad26.COV2.S COVID-19 vaccine or a placebo. This chain joins TRBV4-3 and TRBJ2-7, with D unresolved. In DNA form, the CDR3 reads TGCGCCAGCAGCCAACTCCCGAGCTCCTACGAGCAGTACTTC. This gives the protein CASSQLPSSYEQYF.